These 18 T cell receptor beta chains came from one sample sequenced in a study of blood T cell repertoires in COVID-19. Some clones are missing from TCRdb's copy, which holds only in-frame ones; the method was immunoSEQ multiplex PCR. The sample includes approximately 190,000 clones, around nine tenths of them seen just once. The sequenced sample consisted of peripheral blood. Receptors were obtained from a middle-aged woman who had recovered from COVID-19.

This sequence joins TRBV10-3 and TRBJ1-5; D uncertain. V was clipped by 5 bases and J by 0 bases, with 8 bases between them. This CDR3 has 14 amino acids. Germline-derived CDR1 and CDR2 are ENHRY and SYGVKD. The CDR3 sequence is CAISFVFSNQPQHF. CDR3 DNA: TGTGCCATCAGTTTCGTGTTTAGCAATCAGCCCCAGCATTTT.

Only a few counts were recorded for this clone. The genes are TRBV2 and TRBJ2-7; 10 bases match TRBD1. V lost 8 bases, J lost 5 bases, and 6 bases stayed unmatched. CDR3 length: 13 residues. Per germline, CDR1 SNHLY and CDR2 FYNNEI. The CDR3 here is CASGRTGGNEQYF. The CDR3 region has the DNA TGTGCCAGCGGGAGGACAGGGGGGAACGAGCAGTACTTC.

The rearrangement uses TRBV28 and TRBJ2-5; 9 positions match TRBD2. V dropped 3 bases and J dropped 0; count of bases not matched to a gene: 8. Germline CDR1 reads MDHEN; CDR2 reads SYDVKM. The CDR3 spans 17 residues. The CDR3 DNA follows: TGTGCCAGCAGTTTGGGGATAACTAGCGGGCACCAAGAGACCCAGTACTTC. Protein: CASSLGITSGHQETQYF.

This chain joins TRBV9 and TRBJ2-3; 8 bases agree with TRBD2. Germline assignment: CDR1 SGDLS and CDR2 YYNGEE. J lost 4 bases, V lost 1 base, and 2 bases had no gene match. The CDR3 has 14 residues. The CDR3 coding sequence is TGTGCCAGCAGCGTACCGGGAGGGGCAGATACGCAGTATTTT. Its protein is CASSVPGGADTQYF.

The chain combines TRBV6-5 with TRBJ2-7, with 7 positions matching TRBD1. The CDR3 extends over 14 amino acids. CDR1 MNHEY and CDR2 SVGAGI come from the germline V gene. The V and J ends lost 6 bases and 7 bases, in that order; junction bases with no gene match: 12. The chain's CDR3 is CASRTTGNTKEQYF. The CDR3 nucleotides read TGTGCCAGCAGGACGACAGGGAATACTAAGGAGCAGTACTTC.

The rearrangement uses TRBV6-1 and TRBJ2-5, with D possibly being TRBD2 (6 bases). Germline V lookup: CDR1 MNHNS, CDR2 SASEGT. V dropped 0 bases and J dropped 5 bases, with 16 bases sitting between them. The CDR3 is 16 amino acids. In DNA form, the CDR3 reads TGTGCCAGCAGTGAAGCGGACGGGCAGGGAGGCGAGACCCAGTACTTC. Protein: CASSEADGQGGETQYF.

The chain uses TRBV7-2 and TRBJ2-1; D perhaps matches TRBD2 (5 bases). The V end lost 2 bases, the J end lost 6 bases, and 17 bases lay between the germline ends. The CDR3 length is 16 residues. Germline V gene sequence: CDR1 SGHTA, CDR2 FQGNSA. The CDR3 sequence is CASSLKTLVSFNEQFF. Here the CDR3 DNA reads TGTGCCAGCAGCTTAAAGACACTAGTGTCGTTCAATGAGCAGTTCTTC.

The gene calls are TRBV14 and TRBJ2-7; D is ambiguous. CDR3 size: 13 residues. Per germline, CDR1 SGHDN and CDR2 FVKESK. The V end lost 4 bases, the J end lost 5 bases, and 12 bases lay between the germline ends. CDR3 residues: CASSLAPRNEQYF. The CDR3 nucleotides are TGTGCCAGCAGCCTAGCACCGCGCAACGAGCAGTACTTC. Filled out from reference TRBV14 and TRBJ2-7, the complete variable domain reads EAGVTQFPSHSVIEKGQTVTLRCDPISGHDNLYWYRRVMGKEIKFLLHFVKESKQDESGMPNNRFLAERTGGTYSTLKVQPAELEDSGVYFCASSLAPRNEQYFGPGTRLTVT.

The V call is TRBV7-2, the J call TRBJ2-7, with TRBD2 as a possible D gene (6 bases). The CDR3 sequence is 15 residues long. Trimming took off 5 bases at V and 4 bases at J, with 18 bases between the two ends. In germline, CDR1 is SGHTA, CDR2 FQGNSA. The CDR3: CASSPPSAGRYEQYF. Written as DNA, the CDR3 is TGTGCCAGCAGCCCCCCATCGGCAGGGAGGTACGAGCAGTACTTC.

This clone has a handful of counts. The rearrangement joins TRBV6-6 to TRBJ2-1; TRBD1 is a possible D gene (5 bases). Trimming shortened V by 4 bases and J by 4 bases, and 11 bases separated the two germline ends. The CDR3 is made up of 14 amino acids. The germline V gene encodes CDR1 MNHNY and CDR2 SVGAGI (reference sequence). For the CDR3, the DNA is TGTGCCAGCAGTTCCCAGGGTGGATACAATGAGCAGTTCTTC. It encodes CASSSQGGYNEQFF.

This clone has a handful of counts. The chain combines TRBV6-5 with TRBJ2-2, with D possibly matching TRBD2 (6 bases). Germline V lookup: CDR1 MNHEY, CDR2 SVGAGI. V lost 4 bases, J lost 5 bases, and 14 bases lay in between. The CDR3 is made up of 15 amino acids. The chain's CDR3 is CASSLVGGVTGELFF. In nucleotides, the CDR3 is TGTGCCAGCAGTTTAGTGGGAGGAGTTACCGGGGAGCTGTTTTTT.

The chain recombines TRBV5-1 with TRBJ2-1; TRBD2 matches 10 bases. J was trimmed by 5 bases and V by 2 bases; bases with no gene match: 7. Germline CDR1 is SGHRS and CDR2 is YFSETQ. The CDR3 runs to 16 residues. The CDR3: CASSFGSSGSHNEQFF. CDR3 in DNA: TGCGCCAGCAGCTTCGGCTCTAGCGGGAGCCACAATGAGCAGTTCTTC.

V usage is TRBV28 and J usage is TRBJ2-1, with TRBD2 matching over 7 bases. The V and J ends lost 10 bases and 7 bases, in that order; junction bases with no gene match: 7. CDR1 MDHEN and CDR2 SYDVKM come from the germline V gene. This CDR3 spans 12 amino acids. DNA for the CDR3: TGTGCCACCCCCGGGGAGGGGAATGAGCAGTTCTTC. It yields the protein CATPGEGNEQFF.

The chain carries TRBV6-5 and TRBJ2-7, with 12 bases lining up with TRBD1. V shed 7 bases and J 6 bases; nucleotides not matched to a gene: 10. This CDR3 is 15 amino acids long. Germline V gene data show CDR1 as MNHEY and CDR2 as SVGAGI. The DNA for the CDR3 is TGTGCCAGCAAGCACGCCGGGACAGGGGGCTTCGAGCAGTACTTC. Its translation: CASKHAGTGGFEQYF.

This clone was counted a single time. The chain links TRBV2 to TRBJ2-1; 8 bases map to TRBD2. The germline V gene encodes CDR1 SNHLY and CDR2 FYNNEI. Germline trimming cut 4 bases from V and 2 bases from J; bases unmatched to any gene: 4. CDR3 length: 15 amino acids. For the CDR3, the DNA is TGTGCCAGCAGTGGGGGAGCGGGAGCCTACAATGAGCAGTTCTTC. Residues: CASSGGAGAYNEQFF.

V gene TRBV2 combines with J gene TRBJ1-2; no clear D gene. CDR1 is SNHLY, CDR2 FYNNEI, per germline. Trimming stripped 3 bases from V and 4 bases from J, with 12 bases between. The length of the CDR3 is 14 residues. CDR3: CASSELGGIYGYTF. The CDR3 DNA sequence: TGTGCCAGCAGTGAGCTAGGAGGGATCTATGGCTACACCTTC.

The CDR3 sequence is CSVDGDRNEQFF. The CDR3, as DNA: TGCAGCGTAGACGGAGACAGGAATGAGCAGTTCTTC. The genes are TRBV29-1 and TRBJ2-1, with TRBD1 as a possible D gene (6 bases). This CDR3 is 12 amino acids long. Deletions cut 6 bases from V and 7 bases from J, with 13 bases between. Germline assignment: CDR1 SQVTM and CDR2 ANQGSEA.

This chain links TRBV5-1 with TRBJ2-1; TRBD2 matches at 11 bases. V lost 1 base, J lost 0 bases, and 0 bases stayed unmatched. The CDR3 covers 16 residues. Looked up from germline, CDR1 is SGHRS and CDR2 is YFSETQ. CDR3 sequence: CASSLTSGSSYNEQFF. As DNA, the CDR3 is TGCGCCAGCAGCTTGACTAGCGGGAGCTCCTACAATGAGCAGTTCTTC.